The 8 T cell receptor beta chains listed next were all sequenced from one sample in a study of cytomegalovirus exposure and HLA in healthy donors. With 60 Vbeta and 13 Jbeta primers, the PCR was carried out. Profiling relied on immunoSEQ multiplex PCR, and the TCRdb table lists in-frame clones only, not all of them. The sample lists some 150,000 clones, around three quarters occurring once. The sequenced material came from PBMCs. These receptors came from a man aged 35 to 55 in good health and CMV-seropositive.

Of note for this clone: Relative to the germline gene, one junction end is altered; a read error may explain this. The same CDR3 is also encoded by other DNA sequences in this sample. The rearrangement links TRBV7-9 to TRBJ1-1; D uncertain. This CDR3 comprises 13 residues. Germline CDR1 and CDR2: SEHNR and FQNEAQ (reference sequence). The CDR3 bases are TGTTCCAGCAGCTCCCGACAGAACACTGAAGCTTTCTTT. This encodes CSSSSRQNTEAFF.

This sequence joins TRBV9 and TRBJ2-1; 10 bases are a match to TRBD2. From germline, CDR1 is SGDLS and CDR2 YYNGEE. Trimming at V came to 3 bases and at J to 4 bases, leaving 4 bases not matched to a gene. This CDR3 spans 15 amino acids. The CDR3: CASSGLAGGYNEQFF. The DNA of the CDR3 is TGTGCCAGCAGCGGATTAGCGGGGGGATACAATGAGCAGTTCTTC. Combining the CDR3 with reference TRBV9 and TRBJ2-1 gives the whole variable domain DSGVTQTPKHLITATGQRVTLRCSPRSGDLSVYWYQQSLDQGLQFLIQYYNGEERAKGNILERFSAQQFPDLHSELNLSSLELGDSALYFCASSGLAGGYNEQFFGPGTRLTVL.

V is TRBV5-1 and J is TRBJ2-3; 11 bases map to TRBD2. The length of the CDR3 is 17 residues. Germline CDR1 and CDR2: SGHRS and YFSETQ. The V and J ends lost 0 bases and 3 bases, in that order; junction bases with no gene match: 6. As DNA, the CDR3 is TGCGCCAGCAGCTTGGGACTAGCGGGGTCAACGACAGATACGCAGTATTTT. It specifies CASSLGLAGSTTDTQYF.

The chain uses TRBV5-4 and TRBJ1-6, with TRBD1 as a possible D gene (6 bases). Trimming cost V 4 bases and J 9 bases, with 20 bases left between them. The CDR3 length is 16 residues. From germline, CDR1 is SGHNT and CDR2 YYREEE (reference sequence). The CDR3 DNA is TGTGCCAGCAGCCCCTCTAACCCGGGGGGGGCTTCACCCCTCCACTTT. Protein sequence: CASSPSNPGGASPLHF.

The V call is TRBV19, the J call TRBJ2-1; TRBD2 aligns across 7 bases. V was pared by 5 bases and J by 2 bases, with 9 bases of the junction left unmatched. Germline CDR1 LNHDA, CDR2 SQIVND (reference sequence). This CDR3 has 16 residues. CDR3 loop: CASSQQTSPTYNEQFF. CDR3 nucleotides: TGTGCCAGTAGTCAGCAGACTAGCCCTACCTACAATGAGCAGTTCTTC.

The chain couples TRBV28 to TRBJ2-7, with 7 bases identical to TRBD2. V gave up 10 bases and J gave up 3 bases; unmatched junction bases: 9. Looked up from germline, CDR1 is MDHEN and CDR2 is SYDVKM. CDR3 size: 13 residues. The CDR3: CATGGLVSYEQYF. CDR3 nucleotides: TGTGCCACGGGCGGACTAGTCAGCTACGAGCAGTACTTC.

The V and J genes are TRBV6-5 and TRBJ2-7; TRBD1 matches at 7 bases. CDR3 length: 13 amino acids. J lost 3 bases, V lost 5 bases, and 4 bases had no gene match. Germline CDR1 MNHEY, CDR2 SVGAGI. CDR3 residues: CASSDGTVYEQYF. The DNA of the CDR3 is TGTGCCAGCAGTGACGGGACAGTCTACGAGCAGTACTTC.

The rearrangement links TRBV27 to TRBJ1-2; 9 bases are shared with TRBD1. CDR1 and CDR2 from the germline V gene are MNHEY and SMNVEV (reference sequence). Trimming cost V 5 bases and J 6 bases; bases outside gene matches: 7. The CDR3 contains 14 residues. CDR3 residues: CASSPNRGLNGYTF. The CDR3 DNA sequence: TGTGCCAGCAGTCCGAACAGGGGGCTAAATGGCTACACCTTC.